A selection of T cell receptor beta chains follows, all from one sample in a study of shared clonotypes between healthy human individuals. Clones were read by immunoSEQ multiplex PCR, and TCRdb kept only the in-frame ones, dropping some. The table shows over 2,000,000 clones, with roughly 95% occurring only once. Sequenced input: naive CD8+ T cells from PBMCs. Receptors originate from a young man in good health. Some clones in this sample may be carry-over from other donors' samples. The CDR3 runs from the conserved cysteine through the conserved F or W. A D gene is named only where the DNA matches it firmly. The size entry is marked missing in some rows and otherwise reads once, few, many or a size class.

TRBJ1-2 | once | TRBV14 | NA | TGTGCCAGCAGCCAAGATGGTGACCCCTATGGCTACACCTTC | CASSQDGDPYGYTF
TRBJ1-1 | NA | TRBV6-6 | NA | TGTGCCAGCAGTTACCTTCAGTCGGACTCTCGAGCTTTCTTT | CASSYLQSDSRAFF
TRBJ2-5 | NA | TRBV28 | NA | TGTGCCAGCTTTTATCGGGGCTACGAGACCCAGTACTTC | CASFYRGYETQYF
TRBJ1-6 | NA | TRBV4-3 | NA | TGCGCCAGCAGCCAAGTTCTTCTGGACGGGTCGGAATCACCCCTCCACTTT | CASSQVLLDGSESPLHF
TRBJ2-1 | NA | TRBV7-9 | NA | TGTGCCAGCAGCGGGGTCGGGACCGTGGCCGATGAGCAGTTCTTC | CASSGVGTVADEQFF
TRBJ2-4 | NA | TRBV28 | TRBD2 | TGTGCCAGCAGTTCCCCTAGCGGCTTAGCCAAAAACATTCAGTACTTC | CASSSPSGLAKNIQYF
TRBJ1-2 | NA | TRBV15 | NA | TGTGCCACCAGCAGAGGGGAGGCCGGCGAGGAGGGCTACACCTTC | CATSRGEAGEEGYTF
TRBJ2-7 | NA | TRBV25-1 | NA | TGTGCCAGCAGTGACTGGGGAGGAGGGTACGAGCAGTACTTC | CASSDWGGGYEQYF
TRBJ1-2 | NA | TRBV5-1 | TRBD1 | TGCGCCAGCAGCGTAGACAGGGGGCATGCATATGGCTACACCTTC | CASSVDRGHAYGYTF
TRBJ2-7 | NA | TRBV7-6 | TRBD2 | TGTGCCAGCAGCTTAGCGTCTAGCGGGAACGAGCAGTACTTC | CASSLASSGNEQYF
TRBJ2-2 | NA | TRBV7-7 | NA | TGTGCCAGCAGCTTAAGGGTAACCGGGGAGCTGTTTTTT | CASSLRVTGELFF
TRBJ1-1 | NA | TRBV28 | NA | TGTGCCAGCAGCCAGGACAGCGAGAACATGAACACTGAAGCTTTCTTT | CASSQDSENMNTEAFF
TRBJ1-5 | NA | TRBV28 | NA | TGTGCCAGCAGTTTCTCATGGTATAGCAATCAGCCCCAGCATTTT | CASSFSWYSNQPQHF
TRBJ2-7 | NA | TRBV7-9 | TRBD1 | TGTGCCAGCAGCCCGCGGACAGGGGGAGTCGAGCAGTACTTC | CASSPRTGGVEQYF
TRBJ1-2 | NA | TRBV9 | TRBD1 | TGTGCCAGCAGCGTAGATAGTGAGACAGGGACGGGCTATGGCTACACCTTC | CASSVDSETGTGYGYTF
TRBJ2-7 | once | TRBV5-6 | NA | TGTGCCAGCAGCTTTATCGGAGCGACCTACGAGCAGTACTTC | CASSFIGATYEQYF
TRBJ2-7 | NA | TRBV11-2 | NA | TGTGCCAGCAGCTTAGGTGCAGGGTTATACGAGCAGTACTTC | CASSLGAGLYEQYF
TRBJ2-2 | NA | TRBV4-2 | NA | TGTGCCAGCAGCCAAGACCCTCCAGGGTCCGGGGAGCTGTTTTTT | CASSQDPPGSGELFF
TRBJ2-7 | NA | TRBV5-1 | NA | TGCGCCAGCAGCTTGGCTGTGACAGGAGTAACTAACTACGAGCAGTACTTC | CASSLAVTGVTNYEQYF
TRBJ2-5 | NA | TRBV27 | NA | TGTGCCAGCAGTTCTCGACAGGGAGGAGAGACCCAGTACTTC | CASSSRQGGETQYF
TRBJ2-1 | NA | TRBV9 | NA | TGTGCCAGCAGCTTCTCCGGGACCAGGAGGGACGATGAGCAGTTCTTC | CASSFSGTRRDDEQFF
TRBJ2-7 | NA | TRBV27 | TRBD1 | TGTGCCAGCAGTTGGGACGGGACAGGGGGCTACGAGCAGTACTTC | CASSWDGTGGYEQYF
TRBJ1-3 | once | TRBV28 | TRBD1 | TGTGCCAGCAGTCCCCGTAGTGATTCGGGACAGAGAAGAAACACCATATATTTT | CASSPRSDSGQRRNTIYF
TRBJ1-2 | NA | TRBV4-3 | NA | TGCGCCAGCAGCCAAGAGGATCACAGGGACTTTGGCTATGGCTACACCTTC | CASSQEDHRDFGYGYTF
TRBJ1-4 | NA | TRBV30 | NA | TGTGCCTGGCGTCCAAGCTCCATAGGAAGTGAAAAACTGTTTTTT | CAWRPSSIGSEKLFF
TRBJ1-1 | NA | TRBV29-1 | NA | TGCAGCGTTGTGCGCGAGGGCAGCACTGAAGCTTTCTTT | CSVVREGSTEAFF
TRBJ2-1 | once | TRBV7-2 | TRBD2 | TGTGCCAGCAGCTTAGTTGAACTAGCGGAACGGGGGGATGAGCAGTTCTTC | CASSLVELAERGDEQFF
TRBJ2-7 | NA | TRBV28 | NA | TGTGCCAGCAGCCCGTTGACCGGCTACGAGCAGTACTTC | CASSPLTGYEQYF
TRBJ1-5 | NA | TRBV19 | NA | TGTGCCAGTAGCTCTCAGACAGGCCCCTCACAGCCCCAGCATTTT | CASSSQTGPSQPQHF
TRBJ1-1 | NA | TRBV5-6 | NA | TGTGCCAGCAGCTTATACGACATGGGGTTCGGGACTGAAGCTTTCTTT | CASSLYDMGFGTEAFF
TRBJ2-1 | NA | TRBV25-1 | TRBD2 | TGTGCCAGCAGTGAATTCCCGGCTAGCGGTTACAATGAGCAGTTCTTC | CASSEFPASGYNEQFF
TRBJ1-2 | once | TRBV21-1 | NA | TGTGCCAGCAGCAAAGGGCCGGGACAGGGAGGAGATGGCTACACCTTC | CASSKGPGQGGDGYTF
TRBJ2-2 | NA | TRBV27 | NA | TGTGCCAGCAGTTTAGTGGCGGCCCCTGGGGAGCTGTTTTTT | CASSLVAAPGELFF
TRBJ2-3 | NA | TRBV27 | TRBD1 | TGTGCCAGCAGTATTTTTGGGACAGTAACAGATACGCAGTATTTT | CASSIFGTVTDTQYF
TRBJ2-7 | NA | TRBV2 | TRBD1 | TGTGCCAGCAGGACCCTAACAGATGGACAGGGTTGGGAGCAGTACTTC | CASRTLTDGQGWEQYF
TRBJ2-7 | NA | TRBV27 | NA | TGTGCCAGCAGTTTCCAGGGTGTCACCTACGAGCAGTACTTC | CASSFQGVTYEQYF
TRBJ1-1 | NA | TRBV5-6 | NA | TGTGCCAGCAGCTTGGAGCGGTCGAACACTGAAGCTTTCTTT | CASSLERSNTEAFF
TRBJ1-2 | NA | TRBV7-9 | NA | TGTGCCAGCAGCCCTGAGGGGTATGGCTACACCTTC | CASSPEGYGYTF
TRBJ2-5 | NA | TRBV15 | TRBD2 | TGTGCCACCGGTCGGACTAGCGGTCAAGAGACCCAGTACTTC | CATGRTSGQETQYF
TRBJ2-5 | NA | TRBV5-4 | TRBD1 | TGTGCCAGCAGCATAGGACAGGGTCTTCTTCGGGAGACCCAGTACTTC | CASSIGQGLLRETQYF
TRBJ2-4 | NA | TRBV29-1 | NA | TGCAGCGTTGACATTGAGGGGGGGGCCTCTCGAATAGCCAAAAACATTCAGTACTTC | CSVDIEGGASRIAKNIQYF
TRBJ1-2 | NA | TRBV5-6 | NA | TGTGCCAGCAGCTTGGCGGGGGATGTAGCCTATGGCTACACCTTC | CASSLAGDVAYGYTF
TRBJ2-2 | NA | TRBV7-3 | NA | TGTGCCAGCAGGCCCTCTGGTACCGGGGAGCTGTTTTTT | CASRPSGTGELFF
TRBJ2-7 | once | TRBV6-7 | TRBD1 | TGTGCCAGCAGTTGTGTCCGGGGGACAGGGACAGCGGGCCAACCCTACGAGCAGTACTTC | CASSCVRGTGTAGQPYEQYF
TRBJ2-7 | NA | TRBV9 | TRBD1 | TGTGCCAGCAGCGTAGGGTTAATTGGACAGGAGATGCAGTACTTC | CASSVGLIGQEMQYF
TRBJ2-5 | NA | TRBV11-2 | NA | TGTGCCAGCACCGAACGGCACAGGGTACGCGAAGAGACCCAGTACTTC | CASTERHRVREETQYF
TRBJ1-1 | NA | TRBV27 | NA | TGTGCCTCCAGGGACCGCCAGTTCACTGAAGCTTTCTTT | CASRDRQFTEAFF
TRBJ2-7 | NA | TRBV5-5 | NA | TGTGCCAGCAGCTTGAAGGCAGGGGGGAATGGCGAGCAGTACTTC | CASSLKAGGNGEQYF
TRBJ1-1 | NA | TRBV5-1 | NA | TGCGCCAGCAGCTTCTCCAGGACGGAGAACACTGAAGCTTTCTTT | CASSFSRTENTEAFF
TRBJ2-1 | NA | TRBV6-1 | TRBD1 | TGTGCCAGCAGTGAAGGTAGACTAATCTGGACAGGGGTAAACAATGAGCAGTTCTTC | CASSEGRLIWTGVNNEQFF
TRBJ1-1 | NA | TRBV4-1 | NA | TGCGCCAGCAGCCAAGTACCCTCGAGGGACACTGAAGCTTTCTTT | CASSQVPSRDTEAFF
TRBJ2-7 | NA | TRBV5-4 | TRBD2 | TGTGCCAGCAGCTTGTACGGGCGTACTAGCGGGGACTACGAGCAGTACTTC | CASSLYGRTSGDYEQYF